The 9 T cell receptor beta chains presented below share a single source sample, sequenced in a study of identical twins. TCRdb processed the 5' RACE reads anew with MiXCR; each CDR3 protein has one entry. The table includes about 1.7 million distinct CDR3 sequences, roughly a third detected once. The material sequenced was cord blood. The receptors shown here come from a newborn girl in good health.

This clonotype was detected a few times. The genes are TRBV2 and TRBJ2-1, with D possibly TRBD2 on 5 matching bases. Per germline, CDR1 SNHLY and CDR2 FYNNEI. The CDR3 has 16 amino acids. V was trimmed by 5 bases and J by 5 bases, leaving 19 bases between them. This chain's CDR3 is CASSRASWARHNEQFF. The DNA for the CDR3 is TGTGCCAGCAGTAGAGCTAGCTGGGCCAGGCACAATGAGCAGTTCTTC.

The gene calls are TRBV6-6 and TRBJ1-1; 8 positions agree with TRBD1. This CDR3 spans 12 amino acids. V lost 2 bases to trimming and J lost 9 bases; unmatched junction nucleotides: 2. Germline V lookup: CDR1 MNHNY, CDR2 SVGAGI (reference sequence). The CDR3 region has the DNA TGTGCCAGCAGTTACCAGGGGGCGAAAGCTTTCTTT. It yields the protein CASSYQGAKAFF.

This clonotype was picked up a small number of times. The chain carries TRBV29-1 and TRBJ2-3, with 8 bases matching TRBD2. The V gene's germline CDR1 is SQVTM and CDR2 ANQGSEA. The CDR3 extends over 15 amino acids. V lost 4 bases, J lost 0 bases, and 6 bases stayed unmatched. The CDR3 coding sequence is TGCAGCGTTGCAGCGGGACTAGGGAGCACAGATACGCAGTATTTT. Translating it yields CSVAAGLGSTDTQYF.

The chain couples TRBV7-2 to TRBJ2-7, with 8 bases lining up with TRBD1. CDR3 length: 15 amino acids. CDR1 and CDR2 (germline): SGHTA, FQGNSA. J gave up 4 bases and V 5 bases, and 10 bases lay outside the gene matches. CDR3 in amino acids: CASSMRQGSVYEQYF. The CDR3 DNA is TGTGCCAGCAGCATGAGACAGGGGTCGGTATACGAGCAGTACTTC.

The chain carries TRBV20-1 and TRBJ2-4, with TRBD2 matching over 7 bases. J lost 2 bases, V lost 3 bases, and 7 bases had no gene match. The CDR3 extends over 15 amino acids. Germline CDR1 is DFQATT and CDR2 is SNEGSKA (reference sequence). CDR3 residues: CSARGGGSPKNIQYF. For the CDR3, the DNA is TGCAGTGCTAGGGGTGGCGGGAGTCCCAAAAACATTCAGTACTTC.

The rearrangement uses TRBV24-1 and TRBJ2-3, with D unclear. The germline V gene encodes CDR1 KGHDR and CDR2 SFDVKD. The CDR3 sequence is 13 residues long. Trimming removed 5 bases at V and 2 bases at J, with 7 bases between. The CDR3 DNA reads TGTGCCACCAGTGCGCTAGACACAGATACGCAGTATTTT. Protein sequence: CATSALDTDTQYF.

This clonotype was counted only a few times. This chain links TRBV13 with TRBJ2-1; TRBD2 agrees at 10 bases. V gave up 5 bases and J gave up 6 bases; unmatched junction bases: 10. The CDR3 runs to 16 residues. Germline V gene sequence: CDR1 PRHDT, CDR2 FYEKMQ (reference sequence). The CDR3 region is CASSHLSGGSSNEQFF. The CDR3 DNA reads TGTGCCAGCAGCCATCTTAGCGGGGGGTCTTCCAATGAGCAGTTCTTC.

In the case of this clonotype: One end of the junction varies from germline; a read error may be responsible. For the CDR3, the DNA is TGTGCCAGCAGGAGCGCGAGAGCAGATACGCAGTATTTC. This sequence encodes CASRSARADTQYF. V usage is TRBV12-3 or TRBV12-4 and J usage is TRBJ2-3; D gene unclear. The CDR3 sequence is 13 residues long.

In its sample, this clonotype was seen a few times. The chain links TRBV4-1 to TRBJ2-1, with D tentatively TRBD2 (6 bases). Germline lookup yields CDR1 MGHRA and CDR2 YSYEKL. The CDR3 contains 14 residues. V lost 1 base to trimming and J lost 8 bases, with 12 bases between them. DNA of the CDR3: TGCGCCAGCAGCCAAGTACTACTAGCCTATGAGCAGTTCTTC. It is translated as CASSQVLLAYEQFF.